This T cell receptor (beta chain) was sequenced for a study of vaccination and CD4 T cells after COVID-19. Study background: Stimulation of the cells used overlapping spike peptide pools from SARS-CoV-2 and from the common cold coronaviruses HCoV-NL63, HCoV-OC43 and HCoV-229E.

Treatment here: approximately 9-day PBMC culture with coronavirus spike peptide pools or control peptides (ViraFEST assay). The unexposed donor provided CD4+ T cells, which were taken before the COVID-19 pandemic (2011-2018). Sequenced with the Oncomine TCR Beta short-read assay was DNA taken from cultured CD4+ T cells. From the PCR reads, TCRdb called clonotypes with MiXCR, one entry per CDR3 protein. The sample contains about 9,500 distinct CDR3 sequences, around 50% of which appear only once. Comments on this clonotype: What it recognizes is unknown.

The CDR3 is 12 amino acids. V was shortened by 5 bases and J by 13 bases, with 17 bases between the two germline ends. In germline, CDR1 is MNHNS, CDR2 SASEGT. The chain joins TRBV6-1 to TRBJ1-2, with D tentatively TRBD1 (6 bases). This receptor was identified in a human donor in good health. The sequenced material came from CD4+ T cells from blood, cultured in vitro. CDR3 bases: TGTGCCAGCAGTAAACTACAGGGCTACTGCACCTTC. It is translated as CASSKLQGYCTF.